The 29 T cell receptor beta chains below all came from one sample that was sequenced in a study of T-cell reconstitution after alpha-beta-depleted transplantation in children. TCRbeta library preparation incorporated unique molecular identifiers. MiXCR, run by TCRdb on the PCR reads, gives a single entry per CDR3 protein. The table shows 250,000 to 300,000 distinct CDR3 sequences, with 9.9% occurring only once. Source: PBMCs from the stem cell graft donor, taken from the stem cell graft. The receptors come from a human donor who donated a stem cell graft to a child with SCID.

The chain combines TRBV19 with TRBJ2-1, with D perhaps matching TRBD1 or TRBD2 (5 bases each). The V end was cut by 5 bases, the J end by 8 bases, with 16 bases between. Looked up from germline, CDR1 is LNHDA and CDR2 is SQIVND (reference sequence). The CDR3 length is 14 residues. CDR3 protein: CASSWGAGSDEQFF. DNA for the CDR3: TGTGCCAGTAGTTGGGGAGCAGGGTCCGATGAGCAGTTCTTC. The full variable domain, rest sourced from reference TRBV19 and TRBJ2-1, is DGGITQSPKYLFRKEGQNVTLSCEQNLNHDAMYWYRQDPGQGLRLIYYSQIVNDFQKGDIAEGYSVSREKKESFPLTVTSAQKNPTAFYLCASSWGAGSDEQFFGPGTRLTVL.

This CDR3 is CASSTTSDTQYF. The DNA for the CDR3 is TGTGCCAGCAGTACGACCTCAGATACGCAGTATTTT. The rearrangement links TRBV7-8 to TRBJ2-3; no clear D. V was shortened by 6 bases and J by 4 bases, with 8 bases between the two germline ends. The CDR3 loop spans 12 amino acids. Germline V gene data show CDR1 as SGHVS and CDR2 as FQNEAQ.

This clonotype has ten or more counts. The rearrangement links TRBV5-1 to TRBJ1-1, with D uncertain. CDR1 is SGHRS and CDR2 is YFSETQ in the germline V gene. V gave up 1 base and J gave up 4 bases, with 8 bases separating them. The length of the CDR3 is 13 residues. CDR3 amino acids: CASSLLGATEAFF. CDR3 DNA: TGCGCCAGCAGCTTGTTAGGCGCCACTGAAGCTTTCTTT.

The chain uses TRBV7-8 and TRBJ1-1; possibly TRBD1 for D (5 bases). This CDR3 has 15 residues. In germline, CDR1 is SGHVS, CDR2 FQNEAQ. Between the trimmed V and J ends, which lost 5 bases and 0 bases, there was a span of 13 bases. The CDR3 sequence: CASSLQGMMNTEAFF. The CDR3 region has the DNA TGTGCCAGCAGCCTTCAGGGTATGATGAACACTGAAGCTTTCTTT.

V usage is TRBV25-1 and J usage is TRBJ2-3; D is possibly TRBD2 (6 bases). Trimming stripped 4 bases from V and 3 bases from J, with 29 bases between. Per the germline V gene, CDR1 is MGHDK and CDR2 is SYGVNS. The CDR3 extends over 20 amino acids. CDR3 bases: TGTGCCAGCAGTGCGAATTGGGGGGTGGTTGGCGCAGTTCGGACAGATACGCAGTATTTT. Translating gives CASSANWGVVGAVRTDTQYF.

The chain uses TRBV25-1 and TRBJ2-2, with D perhaps matching TRBD1 (6 bases). V gave up 5 bases and J gave up 0 bases, with 16 bases separating them. This CDR3 has 17 amino acids. Germline V gene lookup returns CDR1 MGHDK and CDR2 SYGVNS. The CDR3 here is CASSPPYRVTNTGELFF. The CDR3 DNA reads TGTGCCAGCAGTCCCCCCTACAGGGTCACGAACACCGGGGAGCTGTTTTTT. Complete variable domain (other parts from reference TRBV25-1 and TRBJ2-2): EADIYQTPRYLVIGTGKKITLECSQTMGHDKMYWYQQDPGMELHLIHYSYGVNSTEKGDLSSESTVSRIRTEHFPLTLESARPSHTSQYLCASSPPYRVTNTGELFFGEGSRLTVL.

This chain joins TRBV7-9 and TRBJ1-4; 9 bases agree with TRBD1. The J segment lost 4 bases and the V segment lost 3 bases, leaving 3 bases of the junction unmatched. Germline CDR1 reads SEHNR; CDR2 reads FQNEAQ (reference sequence). The CDR3 spans 15 residues. CDR3 loop: CASSLAGQGNEKLFF. The CDR3 coding sequence is TGTGCCAGCAGCTTGGCGGGACAGGGTAATGAAAAACTGTTTTTT.

V gene TRBV7-9 combines with J gene TRBJ1-4; a weak D match, TRBD1 (5 bases). This CDR3 spans 15 amino acids. The germline CDR1 and CDR2 sequences are SEHNR and FQNEAQ (reference sequence). Deletions cut 6 bases from V and 5 bases from J, with 16 bases between. The CDR3 DNA reads TGTGCCAGCAGAACCGACAGTTCAGTCAATGAAAAACTGTTTTTT. This gives the protein CASRTDSSVNEKLFF.

This clonotype has just a few counts. The chain employs TRBV11-2 and TRBJ2-3; no reliable D call. The CDR3 contains 12 residues. The germline CDR1 and CDR2 sequences are SGHAT and FQNNGV. Trimming took 3 bases from V and 4 from J, leaving 5 bases between them. CDR3 loop: CASSFQADTQYF. In DNA form, the CDR3 reads TGTGCCAGCAGCTTTCAGGCAGATACGCAGTATTTT. The full variable domain, rest sourced from reference TRBV11-2 and TRBJ2-3, is EAGVAQSPRYKIIEKRQSVAFWCNPISGHATLYWYQQILGQGPKLLIQFQNNGVVDDSQLPKDRFSAERLKGVDSTLKIQPAKLEDSAVYLCASSFQADTQYFGPGTRLTVL.

This clonotype was seen a handful of times. CDR3 DNA: TGCAGTGCTACCCGGACTAGCGCAATCGGGGAGACCCAGTACTTC. Translating gives CSATRTSAIGETQYF. V and J are TRBV20-1 and TRBJ2-5; 9 nucleotides line up with TRBD2. The germline V gene encodes CDR1 DFQATT and CDR2 SNEGSKA (reference sequence). The CDR3 consists of 15 residues. Unmatched junction bases numbered 11, after V lost 4 bases and J lost 5 bases.

This clonotype appeared a few times. The chain couples TRBV6-1 to TRBJ2-3; no definite D call. CDR3 length: 15 residues. V lost 6 bases to trimming and J lost 1 base, with 14 bases between them. Germline V lookup: CDR1 MNHNS, CDR2 SASEGT. The CDR3 spells CASSLFGVRTDTQYF. The CDR3 DNA follows: TGTGCCAGCAGCCTCTTCGGCGTTCGCACAGATACGCAGTATTTT.

This clonotype was counted between two and nine times. V is TRBV7-9 and J is TRBJ1-2; possibly TRBD1 for D (6 bases). Germline lookup yields CDR1 SEHNR and CDR2 FQNEAQ (reference sequence). CDR3 size: 14 residues. The ends were cut back, 5 bases at V and 1 base at J, with 11 bases in the middle. The CDR3 nucleotides are TGTGCCAGCAGCCAGCGGGACAATAACTATGGCTACACCTTC. This sequence encodes CASSQRDNNYGYTF.

Only a few counts were recorded for this clonotype. The chain links TRBV3-1 to TRBJ2-2; a possible D gene is TRBD1 (6 bases). Trimming pared 3 bases from V and 0 bases from J, leaving 11 bases between. CDR3 length: 16 residues. Germline V gives CDR1 LGHDT, CDR2 YNNKEL (reference sequence). This CDR3 is CASSQWGHSNTGELFF. The CDR3 coding sequence is TGTGCCAGCAGCCAGTGGGGACATTCGAACACCGGGGAGCTGTTTTTT.

This clonotype appeared many times. The CDR3 is CASSLVQAPGELFF. The CDR3 DNA reads TGTGCCAGCAGCTTAGTACAGGCCCCCGGGGAGCTGTTTTTT. V gene TRBV7-8 combines with J gene TRBJ2-2; a weak D match, TRBD1 (5 bases). V was trimmed by 1 base and J by 6 bases, leaving 9 bases between them. CDR3 length equals 14 residues. Germline assignment: CDR1 SGHVS and CDR2 FQNEAQ.

The chain carries TRBV6-4 and TRBJ1-1, with D uncertain. This CDR3 is built from 13 residues. The germline CDR1 and CDR2 sequences are MRHNA and SNTAGT. V shed 6 bases and J shed 4 bases, with 12 bases lying between them. The CDR3 nucleotides read TGTGCCAGCAGAACATCCGAAGGCACTGAAGCTTTCTTT. Protein sequence: CASRTSEGTEAFF.

The chain combines TRBV18 with TRBJ1-6, with 7 bases that match TRBD1. This CDR3 region has 17 residues. Germline V gene lookup returns CDR1 KGHSH and CDR2 LQKENI. Unmatched junction bases numbered 11, after V lost 2 bases and J lost 7 bases. This chain's CDR3 is CASSPSLQGLDNSPLHF. The CDR3 bases are TGTGCCAGCTCACCATCCCTACAGGGGTTGGACAATTCACCCCTCCACTTT.

The V call is TRBV10-3, the J call TRBJ2-5, with TRBD2 identical over 12 bases. This CDR3 has 13 residues. Germline V CDR1 and CDR2: ENHRY, SYGVKD. V was clipped by 10 bases and J by 3 bases; unmatched bases: 3. CDR3 DNA: TGTGCCACTAGCGGGGGGGCCGAAGAGACCCAGTACTTC. It encodes CATSGGAEETQYF.

This clonotype was found a few times. V usage is TRBV2 and J usage is TRBJ2-2, with 7 bases matching TRBD1. The CDR3 has 17 residues. J lost 0 bases, V lost 4 bases, and 8 bases had no gene match. Germline V gene data show CDR1 as SNHLY and CDR2 as FYNNEI. CDR3 region: CASSGNRGGPNTGELFF. The CDR3 DNA reads TGTGCCAGCAGTGGTAACAGGGGTGGACCGAACACCGGGGAGCTGTTTTTT.

This clonotype was detected only a few times. The V and J genes are TRBV6-5 and TRBJ1-1; 7 nucleotides align to TRBD1. Germline V gene lookup returns CDR1 MNHEY and CDR2 SVGAGI. The CDR3 loop spans 14 amino acids. The V gene end was trimmed by 6 bases and the J gene end by 0 bases; junction bases not matched to a gene: 4. The CDR3 loop reads CASSYRGLNTEAFF. Here the CDR3 DNA reads TGTGCCAGCAGCTACAGGGGTCTGAACACTGAAGCTTTCTTT.

The chain combines TRBV5-1 with TRBJ1-1; D is uncertain. Germline CDR1 and CDR2: SGHRS and YFSETQ. Trimming shortened V by 0 bases and J by 1 base, and 7 bases separated the two germline ends. This CDR3 is 14 amino acids long. CDR3 nucleotide sequence: TGCGCCAGCAGCTTGGCCCCCGAGAACACTGAAGCTTTCTTT. The encoded protein is CASSLAPENTEAFF. Full variable domain (remainder filled in from reference TRBV5-1 and TRBJ1-1): KAGVTQTPRYLIKTRGQQVTLSCSPISGHRSVSWYQQTPGQGLQFLFEYFSETQRNKGNFPGRFSGRQFSNSRSEMNVSTLELGDSALYLCASSLAPENTEAFFGQGTRLTVV.

This clonotype was picked up a small number of times. J is TRBJ2-2 and V is TRBV12-3 or TRBV12-4; D gene unclear. This CDR3 region has 13 residues. V was clipped by 6 bases and J by 5 bases, with 10 bases between them. CDR3 bases: TGTGCCAGCAGGCCGAACTGGACCGGGGAGCTGTTTTTT. This sequence encodes CASRPNWTGELFF.

The CDR3 loop is CSVRQGGGETQYF. The CDR3 coding sequence is TGCAGCGTGCGACAGGGGGGTGGGGAGACCCAGTACTTC. The gene calls are TRBV29-1 and TRBJ2-5, with 9 bases matching TRBD1. The germline V gene has CDR1 SQVTM and CDR2 ANQGSEA. This CDR3 has 13 amino acids. Trimming cost V 6 bases and J 5 bases; bases outside gene matches: 7.

This clonotype was seen at least ten times. The chain is built from TRBV27 and TRBJ2-3, with 11 bases fitting TRBD2. The germline V gene has CDR1 MNHEY and CDR2 SMNVEV (reference sequence). The CDR3 has 18 amino acids. The ends lost 3 bases at V and 0 bases at J; junction bases unmatched: 8. The CDR3 protein is CASSFWGTSGFSTDTQYF. The CDR3 DNA reads as TGTGCCAGCAGTTTTTGGGGGACTAGCGGATTTAGCACAGATACGCAGTATTTT.

There are a few counts of this clonotype. The rearrangement joins TRBV5-6 to TRBJ2-3; D is possibly TRBD1 or TRBD2 (6 bases each). Per germline, CDR1 SGHDT and CDR2 YYEEEE. The CDR3 extends over 14 amino acids. Trimming removed 2 bases from V and 4 bases from J, with 11 bases in between. The CDR3 nucleotides read TGTGCCAGCAGCTTACCGGGGGCCCCAGATACGCAGTATTTT. Protein product: CASSLPGAPDTQYF.

The chain's CDR3 is CSVGQGRGTGELFF. Written as DNA, the CDR3 is TGCAGCGTGGGACAGGGTAGAGGTACCGGGGAGCTGTTTTTT. The chain is built from TRBV29-1 and TRBJ2-2; 9 bases line up with TRBD1. The ends lost 6 bases at V and 5 bases at J; junction bases unmatched: 7. CDR3 length: 14 amino acids. CDR1 and CDR2 from the germline V gene are SQVTM and ANQGSEA.

This clonotype has more than one count but fewer than ten. The V call is TRBV6-1, the J call TRBJ2-5; 8 bases are shared with TRBD1. J lost 0 bases, V lost 0 bases, and 12 bases had no gene match. Germline loops: CDR1 MNHNS, CDR2 SASEGT. The CDR3 sequence is 19 residues long. CDR3 in DNA: TGTGCCAGCAGTGAAGCAGGACGACAGGGGACCTTGTACCAAGAGACCCAGTACTTC. Amino acids: CASSEAGRQGTLYQETQYF.

To note about this clonotype: One junction end disagrees with the germline gene, perhaps due to a read error. This chain connects TRBV2 to TRBJ1-6; perhaps TRBD1 as D (5 bases). Looked up from germline, CDR1 is SNHLY and CDR2 is FYNNEI. The CDR3 length is 14 residues. Here the CDR3 reads CASRAVRDWSPLNF. For the CDR3, the DNA is TGTGCCAGCAGGGCGGTCAGGGACTGGTCACCCCTCAACTTT.

This clonotype came up a few times. The chain uses TRBV19 and TRBJ2-1, with 8 bases that match TRBD2. The CDR3 extends over 14 amino acids. Per the germline V gene, CDR1 is LNHDA and CDR2 is SQIVND (reference sequence). The J segment lost 5 bases and the V segment lost 5 bases, leaving 5 bases of the junction unmatched. The CDR3 loop is CASSGLAGNNEQFF. In DNA form, the CDR3 reads TGTGCCAGTAGTGGGTTAGCGGGGAACAATGAGCAGTTCTTC.

This clonotype was picked up a small number of times. This chain connects TRBV29-1 to TRBJ2-7; D may be TRBD1 (6 bases). There are 15 residues in the CDR3. Germline V gene lookup returns CDR1 SQVTM and CDR2 ANQGSEA. Trimming removed 7 bases from V and 0 bases from J, with 19 bases in between. The chain's CDR3 is CSAHLLTGSSYEQYF. The CDR3 nucleotides are TGCAGCGCCCACCTCCTTACAGGGAGCTCCTACGAGCAGTACTTC.